This record looks at one T cell receptor (beta chain) sequence and its context. Treatment described: oral pan-JAK inhibitor, 5-10 mg twice daily. Investigators sorted PBMCs to obtain both CD4+ and CD8+ T cells. This CDR3 has 14 residues. From germline, CDR1 is SGHRS and CDR2 YFSETQ. J gave up 3 bases and V 0 bases, and 1 base lay outside the gene matches. The sample is drawn from a study of CD8+ T cells in alopecia areata. Extraction and reverse transcription of RNA yielded cDNA as the sequencing template. TCRdb's table, derived via immunoSEQ multiplex PCR, lists solely in-frame clones and lacks some. The sample has about 290,000 clones, roughly 60% seen once.

The rearrangement joins TRBV5-1 to TRBJ2-5; 8 bases fit TRBD2. The specimen was CD4+ T cells sorted from blood, collected at week 24, from a patient treated with tofacitinib. The clonotype originates from a human donor with alopecia areata. CDR3 loop: CASSLETSEETQYF. The CDR3, as DNA: TGCGCCAGCAGCTTGGAGACTAGCGAAGAGACCCAGTACTTC.